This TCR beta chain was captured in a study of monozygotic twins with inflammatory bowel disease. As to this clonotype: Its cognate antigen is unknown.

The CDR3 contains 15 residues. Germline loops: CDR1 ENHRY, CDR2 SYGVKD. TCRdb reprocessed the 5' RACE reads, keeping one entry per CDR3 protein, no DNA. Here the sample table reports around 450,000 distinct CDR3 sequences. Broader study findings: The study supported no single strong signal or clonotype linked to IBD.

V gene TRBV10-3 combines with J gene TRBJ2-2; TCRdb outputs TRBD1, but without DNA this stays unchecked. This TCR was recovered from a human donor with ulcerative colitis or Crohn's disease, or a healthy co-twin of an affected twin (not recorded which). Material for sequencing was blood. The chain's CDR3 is CAISGTGANTGELFF.